Listed below are T cell receptor beta chains from one sample, sequenced in a study of OX40 agonist ivuxolimab in advanced cancers. The assay was immunoSEQ multiplex PCR, and TCRdb's table has in-frame clones only and misses some. The sample records 90,000 to 100,000 clones, around nine tenths being singletons. Source: CD4+ or CD8+ T cells sorted from blood, taken in a trial of the OX40 agonist ivuxolimab. The receptor source for this set is an adult with an advanced solid tumor such as melanoma, head and neck, liver or kidney cancer. Both conserved end residues are part of each CDR3. The D gene is left open where the match is weak.

v_call	j_call	d_call	cdr3_aa
TRBV7-7	TRBJ2-5	NA	CASSFGGGETQYF
TRBV4-1	TRBJ2-5	NA	CASRKGSVPRETQYF
TRBV18	TRBJ2-3	NA	CASSPSSGPDTQYF
TRBV6-5	TRBJ1-2	TRBD1	CASREQGGYGYTF
TRBV2	TRBJ2-7	TRBD1	CASSEAAQTGVNEQYF
TRBV7-3	TRBJ2-5	TRBD2	CASSLIGASGQETQYF
TRBV7-9	TRBJ2-3	TRBD2	CASSLDGTRDTQYF
TRBV15	TRBJ1-2	TRBD1	CATSRSSTGGYGYTF
TRBV15	TRBJ1-5	NA	CATSRGSGRNSNQPQHF
TRBV7-2	TRBJ2-1	NA	CASSLGRFNEQFF
TRBV5-4	TRBJ1-2	NA	CASSPRGYGYTF
TRBV7-9	TRBJ2-7	NA	CASSPRRNPSYEQYF
TRBV6-1	TRBJ1-2	NA	CASTKYHRLQYGYTF
TRBV6-5	TRBJ2-7	TRBD1	CASSPRDRGYEQYF
TRBV7-9	TRBJ1-5	NA	CASSLTNRPQHF
TRBV4-3	TRBJ2-7	NA	CASSQDLRYEQYF
TRBV10-1	TRBJ2-1	NA	CASSGGIPYNEQFF
TRBV29-1	TRBJ2-3	NA	CSVSPSGSTDTQYF
TRBV18	TRBJ1-2	NA	CASSPAGYGYTF
TRBV5-4	TRBJ2-1	NA	CASSLRPLGYNEQFF
TRBV29-1	TRBJ2-2	TRBD2	CSVDGGAGELFF
TRBV19	TRBJ1-5	NA	CASSMMDQPQHF
TRBV4-3	TRBJ1-4	NA	CASSRRAGLDLFF
TRBV5-1	TRBJ2-2	TRBD2	CASEARTSSSANTGELFF
TRBV27	TRBJ1-1	NA	CASRTGGGMNTEAFF
TRBV6-5	TRBJ1-4	TRBD1	CASSDRDRANEKLFF
TRBV9	TRBJ2-5	TRBD2	CASSVGLAGTSEKAQYF
TRBV28	TRBJ2-7	TRBD2	CASSSTSGGTYEQYF
TRBV11-3	TRBJ1-1	NA	CPHWGEAQETEAFF
TRBV7-9	TRBJ2-6	NA	CASSSRRAGANVLTF
TRBV10-1	TRBJ2-3	NA	CASSESGGRADTQYF
TRBV2	TRBJ1-2	TRBD1	CASSGQGVDYGYTF
TRBV4-1	TRBJ2-1	NA	CASSQDRVGGPFMFF
TRBV12-5	TRBJ2-7	NA	CASGRVRDRSYEQYF
TRBV6-1	TRBJ2-6	NA	CASSEWEGVPGSGANVLTF
TRBV5-1	TRBJ1-1	TRBD1	CASSNRQGATNTEAFF
TRBV5-5	TRBJ1-2	NA	CASSLLAGYGYTF
TRBV15	TRBJ2-1	NA	CATSTPERGGYNEQFF
TRBV6-5	TRBJ1-1	NA	CASSWGTEAFF
TRBV5-5	TRBJ1-2	TRBD1	CASSPIGTALFF
TRBV5-1	TRBJ1-2	NA	CASSPGLTDGYTF
TRBV7-2	TRBJ2-5	TRBD2	CASSRGGAGETQYF
TRBV7-9	TRBJ1-1	NA	CASSLGNRDQAFF
TRBV15	TRBJ2-5	NA	CATSRPIGLNQETQYF
TRBV5-1	TRBJ2-4	TRBD1	CASSSLTGPQNIQYF
TRBV27	TRBJ1-2	NA	CASSSNWGENGYTF
TRBV6-1	TRBJ1-6	NA	CASIAQSRLLAPLHF
TRBV5-4	TRBJ2-4	NA	CASSLVAGSLNIQYF
TRBV5-8	TRBJ2-7	NA	CASSLPPERGEQYF
TRBV19	TRBJ2-5	NA	CASGQAGGETQYF
TRBV5-4	TRBJ2-2	NA	CASSPPLDTGELFF
TRBV6-1	TRBJ1-2	TRBD1	CASSGLDRGKDGYTF
TRBV5-1	TRBJ2-2	NA	CASSLLQSGNTGELFF
TRBV11-2	TRBJ2-5	NA	CASSQAPLLRETQYF